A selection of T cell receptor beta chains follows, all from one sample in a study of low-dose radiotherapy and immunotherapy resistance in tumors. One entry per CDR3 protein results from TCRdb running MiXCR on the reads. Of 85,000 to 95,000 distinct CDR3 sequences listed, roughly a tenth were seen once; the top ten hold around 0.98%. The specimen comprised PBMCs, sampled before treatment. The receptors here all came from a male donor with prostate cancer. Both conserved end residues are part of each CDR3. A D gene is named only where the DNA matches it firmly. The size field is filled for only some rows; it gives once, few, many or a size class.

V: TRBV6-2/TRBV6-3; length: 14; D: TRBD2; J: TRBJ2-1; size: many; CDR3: CASSYGGRAGEQFF; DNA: TGTGCCAGCAGTTACGGCGGGAGGGCCGGTGAGCAGTTCTTC
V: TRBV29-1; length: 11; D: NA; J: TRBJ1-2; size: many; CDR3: CSVGQGFGYTF; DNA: TGCAGCGTTGGGCAGGGTTTTGGCTACACCTTC
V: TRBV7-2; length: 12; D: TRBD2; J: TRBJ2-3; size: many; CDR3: CASSSLAGRQYF; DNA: TGTGCCAGCAGCAGTCTAGCGGGAAGACAGTATTTT
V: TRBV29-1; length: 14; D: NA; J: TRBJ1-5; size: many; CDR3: CSVKSTDSNQPQHF; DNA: TGCAGCGTTAAATCCACAGATAGCAATCAGCCCCAGCATTTT
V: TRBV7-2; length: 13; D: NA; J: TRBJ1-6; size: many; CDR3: CASSSSYNSPLHF; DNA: TGTGCCAGCAGCTCGAGCTATAATTCACCCCTCCACTTT
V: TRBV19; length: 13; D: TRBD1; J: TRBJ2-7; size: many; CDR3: CAISRDSTYEQYF; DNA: TGTGCCATTAGCCGGGACAGCACCTACGAGCAGTACTTC
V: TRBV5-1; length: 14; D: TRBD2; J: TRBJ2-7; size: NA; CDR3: CASTTSGSSYEQYF; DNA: TGCGCCAGCACGACTAGCGGGAGCTCCTACGAGCAGTACTTC
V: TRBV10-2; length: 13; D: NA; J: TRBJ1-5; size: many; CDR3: CASGPVSNQPQHF; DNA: TGCGCCAGCGGGCCAGTGTCAAATCAGCCCCAGCATTTT
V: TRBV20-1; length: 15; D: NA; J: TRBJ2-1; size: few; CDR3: CSATADTGSYNEQFF; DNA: TGCAGTGCTACTGCGGACACCGGCTCCTACAATGAGCAGTTCTTC
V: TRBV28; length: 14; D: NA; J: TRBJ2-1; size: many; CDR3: CASSLRLGSNEQFF; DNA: TGTGCCAGCAGTTTACGTCTGGGTAGCAATGAGCAGTTCTTC
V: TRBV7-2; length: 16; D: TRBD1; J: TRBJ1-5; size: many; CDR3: CASSPGGTGYSQPQHF; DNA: TGTGCCAGCAGCCCAGGGGGGACAGGGTATAGTCAGCCCCAGCATTTT
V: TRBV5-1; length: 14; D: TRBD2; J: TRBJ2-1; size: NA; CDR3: CASSGGDYLNEQFF; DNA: TGCGCCAGCAGCGGAGGGGACTACCTCAATGAGCAGTTCTTC
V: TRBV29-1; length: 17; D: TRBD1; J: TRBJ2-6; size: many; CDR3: CSALIRDRESGANVLTF; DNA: TGCAGCGCCCTTATCCGGGACAGGGAGTCTGGGGCCAACGTCCTGACTTTC
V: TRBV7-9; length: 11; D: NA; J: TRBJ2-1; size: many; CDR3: CASSFSDEQFF; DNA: TGTGCCAGCAGCTTTAGCGATGAGCAGTTCTTC
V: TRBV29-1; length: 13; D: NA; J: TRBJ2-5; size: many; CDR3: CSARKAGIQTQYF; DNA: TGCAGCGCCAGAAAAGCGGGTATCCAGACCCAGTACTTC